A single sample is the source of the 2 T cell receptor beta chains below, sequenced in a study of control samples from healthy donors and cancer patients. Clones were sequenced by immunoSEQ multiplex PCR, and TCRdb holds only the in-frame ones, with some missing. This sample carries some 150,000 clones, about 89% of them seen once, and the ten largest clones take over 4.5%. Sequences were obtained from blood. The receptors originated from a man aged 25 to 40 in good health.

The chain joins TRBV29-1 to TRBJ1-2, with a tentative D call TRBD1 (5 bases). This CDR3 contains 15 residues. Germline CDR1 reads SQVTM; CDR2 reads ANQGSEA. Trimming left V 0 bases short and J 2 bases short, with 13 bases between. CDR3 protein: CSVEDQLTGNYGYTF. The CDR3 bases are TGCAGCGTTGAAGATCAGTTAACAGGAAACTATGGCTACACCTTC.

The chain employs TRBV29-1 and TRBJ1-5; D uncertain. V lost 4 bases, J lost 3 bases, and 7 bases lay in between. This CDR3 region has 12 residues. CDR1 is SQVTM and CDR2 is ANQGSEA in the germline V gene. The CDR3 loop reads CSVGAFNQPQHF. The CDR3 region has the DNA TGCAGCGTTGGGGCGTTCAATCAGCCCCAGCATTTT.